Included here is one T cell receptor (beta chain) sequence, with context. Its antigen is not known. This sample was taken from a study of T-cell memory formation after mild COVID-19. Study observations and caveats: Clones shrinking between day 15 and 85 showed a balanced CD4/CD8 split, and those that grew later tilted toward CD4+. The main location of contracting CD4+ clones was CM and EM, and that of contracting CD8+ clones was EMRA. That cross-reactive memory joined was suggested by some responding clones appearing in pre-infection memory.

V was pared by 4 bases and J by 4 bases, with 6 bases of the junction left unmatched. Germline CDR1 and CDR2: SGHRS and YFSETQ. The CDR3 runs 14 residues. Libraries for TCRalpha and TCRbeta carried sample barcodes and unique molecular identifiers via 5'RACE. TCRdb reanalysed the 5' RACE reads using MiXCR and keeps one entry per CDR3 protein. The sample has under 600,000 distinct CDR3 sequences, roughly 20% seen once; the top ten hold around 8.4%. The TCR originated in an adult woman who had mild COVID-19 (a few samples of this study predate the infection). Cell type and time point are not known. The chain is built from TRBV5-1 and TRBJ1-2; 8 bases are a match to TRBD1. Specimen: PBMCs or a T cell subset sorted from them (not recorded which). The CDR3 sequence is CASSRGGQGYGYTF. The CDR3 DNA sequence: TGCGCCAGCAGCCGCGGAGGACAGGGCTATGGCTACACCTTC.